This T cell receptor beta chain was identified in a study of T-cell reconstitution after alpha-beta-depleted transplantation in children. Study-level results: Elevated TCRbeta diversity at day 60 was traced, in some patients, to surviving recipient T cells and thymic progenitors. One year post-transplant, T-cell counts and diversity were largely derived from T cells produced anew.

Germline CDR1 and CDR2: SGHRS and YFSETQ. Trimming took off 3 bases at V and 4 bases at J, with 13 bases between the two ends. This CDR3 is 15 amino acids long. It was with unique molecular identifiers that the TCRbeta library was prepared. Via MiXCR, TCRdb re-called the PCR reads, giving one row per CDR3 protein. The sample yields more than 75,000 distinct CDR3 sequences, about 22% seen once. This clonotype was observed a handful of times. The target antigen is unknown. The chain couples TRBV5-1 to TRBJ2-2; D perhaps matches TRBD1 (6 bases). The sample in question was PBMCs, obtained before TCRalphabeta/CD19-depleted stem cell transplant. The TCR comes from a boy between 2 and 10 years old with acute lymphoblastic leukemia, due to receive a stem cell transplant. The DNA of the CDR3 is TGCGCCAGCAGCTCACAGGGTATTGGCACCGGGGAGCTGTTTTTT. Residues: CASSSQGIGTGELFF.